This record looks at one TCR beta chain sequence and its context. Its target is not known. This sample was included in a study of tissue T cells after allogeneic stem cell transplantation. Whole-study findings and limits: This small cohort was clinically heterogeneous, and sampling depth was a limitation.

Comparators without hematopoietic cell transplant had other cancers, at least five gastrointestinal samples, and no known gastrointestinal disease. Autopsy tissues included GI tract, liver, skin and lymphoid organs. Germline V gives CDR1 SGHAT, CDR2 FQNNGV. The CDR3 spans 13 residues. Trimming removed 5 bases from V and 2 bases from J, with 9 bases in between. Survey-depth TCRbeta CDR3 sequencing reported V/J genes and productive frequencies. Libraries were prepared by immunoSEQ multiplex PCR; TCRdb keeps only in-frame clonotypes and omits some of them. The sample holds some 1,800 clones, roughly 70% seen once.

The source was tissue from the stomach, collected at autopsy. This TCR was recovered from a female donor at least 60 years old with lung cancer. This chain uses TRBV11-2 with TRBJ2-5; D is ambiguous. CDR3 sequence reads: CASSLGPQETQYF. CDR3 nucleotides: TGTGCCAGCAGCCTGGGCCCTCAAGAGACCCAGTACTTC. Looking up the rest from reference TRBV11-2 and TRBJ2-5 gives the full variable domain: EAGVAQSPRYKIIEKRQSVAFWCNPISGHATLYWYQQILGQGPKLLIQFQNNGVVDDSQLPKDRFSAERLKGVDSTLKIQPAKLEDSAVYLCASSLGPQETQYFGPGTRLLVL.